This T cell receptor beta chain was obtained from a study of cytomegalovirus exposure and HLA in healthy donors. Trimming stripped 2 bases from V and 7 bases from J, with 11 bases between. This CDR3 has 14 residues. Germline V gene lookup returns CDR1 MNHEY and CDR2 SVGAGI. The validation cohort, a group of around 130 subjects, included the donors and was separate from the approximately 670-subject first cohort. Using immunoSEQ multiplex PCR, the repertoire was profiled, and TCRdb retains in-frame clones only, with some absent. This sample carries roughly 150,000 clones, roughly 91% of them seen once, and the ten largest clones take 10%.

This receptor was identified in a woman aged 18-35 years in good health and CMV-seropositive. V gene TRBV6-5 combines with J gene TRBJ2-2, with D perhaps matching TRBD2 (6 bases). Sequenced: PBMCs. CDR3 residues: CASSYPGSDGELFF. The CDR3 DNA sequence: TGTGCCAGCAGTTACCCCGGGAGTGACGGGGAGCTGTTTTTT.